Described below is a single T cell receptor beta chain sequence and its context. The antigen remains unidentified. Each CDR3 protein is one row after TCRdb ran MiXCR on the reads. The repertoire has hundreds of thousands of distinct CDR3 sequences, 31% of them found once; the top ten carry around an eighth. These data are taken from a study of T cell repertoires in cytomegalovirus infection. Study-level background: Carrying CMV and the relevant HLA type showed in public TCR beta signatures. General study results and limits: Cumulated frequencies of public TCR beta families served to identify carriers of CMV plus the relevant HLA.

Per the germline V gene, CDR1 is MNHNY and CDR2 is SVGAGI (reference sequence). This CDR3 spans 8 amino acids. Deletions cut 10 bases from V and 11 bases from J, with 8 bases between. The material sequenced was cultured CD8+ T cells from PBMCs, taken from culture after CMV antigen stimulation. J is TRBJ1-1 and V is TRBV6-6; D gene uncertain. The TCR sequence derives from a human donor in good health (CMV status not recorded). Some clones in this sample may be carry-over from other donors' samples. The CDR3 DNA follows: TGTGCCACCGCGGAGGCTTTCTTT. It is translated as CATAEAFF.